These 2 T cell receptor beta chains originate from one sample sequenced in a study of blood T cell repertoires in COVID-19. Data came from immunoSEQ multiplex PCR; TCRdb stores just in-frame clones and leaves some out. This sample has 150,000 to 200,000 clones, with more than 80% found just once. Source material: PBMCs or T cells enriched from blood (not recorded which). These receptor sequences come from a woman aged 18-30 years who had recovered from COVID-19.

To note about this clone: Its ends do not fully match the called genes, so a read error is possible. This rearrangement joins TRBV18 to TRBJ1-2; tentatively, D is TRBD1 (6 bases). The CDR3 loop spans 17 amino acids. Germline CDR1 and CDR2: KGHSH and LQKENI. Here the CDR3 DNA reads TGTGCCAGCTCCCCACCCCACTGGACAGCCTCTAACTATGGCTACACCTTC. Residues: CASSPPHWTASNYGYTF.

Only one count was recorded for this clone. V is TRBV19 and J is TRBJ2-3; D might be TRBD2 (7 bases). Trimming removed 6 bases at V and 0 bases at J, with 25 bases between. Germline V gene data show CDR1 as LNHDA and CDR2 as SQIVND (reference sequence). This CDR3 is 19 amino acids long. The CDR3 region has the DNA TGTGCCAGTAGAAATGACAGGCAACCCCAGGGAGGGAGCACAGATACGCAGTATTTT. Amino acid sequence: CASRNDRQPQGGSTDTQYF.